The T cell receptor (beta chain) described here comes from a study of vaccination and CD4 T cells after COVID-19. Study as a whole: The study drew post-COVID samples a median approximately 100 days after diagnosis (range 35 to 161). Control cultures received a CEFX pool, an HIV-1 Nef pool, or no peptide. Study-wide points: In convalescent patients, a median about 87% of reactive clones appeared only post-vaccination. The analysis of convalescent patients involved relatively few individuals and lacked early post-infection timepoints.

The Oncomine TCR Beta short-read assay was applied to DNA of cultured CD4+ T cells. Each CDR3 protein gets one entry after TCRdb re-called the PCR reads with MiXCR. The sample shows roughly 14,000 distinct CDR3 sequences, 21% of them seen only once. Concerning this clonotype: Its antigen is currently unknown.

Treatment given: approximately 9-day PBMC culture with coronavirus spike peptide pools or control peptides (ViraFEST assay). Germline loops: CDR1 SEHNR, CDR2 FQNEAQ (reference sequence). Trimming removed 5 bases at V and 1 base at J, with 14 bases between. CDR3 size: 16 residues. This TCR came from a human donor with COVID-19. Sample: cultured CD4+ T cells from blood. The chain employs TRBV7-9 and TRBJ1-4, with a possible D match to TRBD1 (5 bases). The CDR3 region has the DNA TGTGCCAGCAGCGCCACCGCGGGACGAACTAATGAAAAACTGTTTTTT. It translates to CASSATAGRTNEKLFF. The variable domain in full, with the rest retrieved from reference TRBV7-9 and TRBJ1-4, is DTGVSQNPRHKITKRGQNVTFRCDPISEHNRLYWYRQTLGQGPEFLTYFQNEAQLEKSRLLSDRFSAERPKGSFSTLEIQRTEQGDSAMYLCASSATAGRTNEKLFFGSGTQLSVL.